This T cell receptor beta chain was recovered during a study of CD8+CD57+ T cells in acquired aplastic anemia (dated by TCRdb to 2017 to 2018). With respect to the entire study: DNA extracted from sorted CD4+ and CD8+ cells had a mean of 3.2 ug, with a range of roughly 0.17 to 27.4 ug. CD8+CD57+ expansion was defined as a frequency above the mean frequency observed in healthy subjects.

Flow cytometry had shown CD8+CD57+ cell expansion in the patients selected for sequencing. Every patient had a diagnosis of severe acquired aplastic anemia based on International Study of Aplastic Anemia and Agranulocytosis and Camitta criteria. No therapy had been received by the patients at the time of blood sampling. TCR repertoires of sorted CD4+ and CD8+ blood T cells from severe aplastic anemia patients and healthy subjects were deep-sequenced in the study. In the USA, patient enrollment took place under clinicaltrials.gov protocols 00001620, 01623167, 00001397, 00071045, 00081523 and 00961064. Ficoll-Paque density gradient centrifugation was used to isolate peripheral blood mononuclear cells. Before DNA extraction, CD4+ and CD8+ T cells were sorted by FACS or by magnetic beads. Profiling of TCR beta VDJ combinations and CDR3 sequences used genomic DNA as the template. TCR repertoire sequencing was run on an Illumina HiSeq 2000. In the paper's pipeline: TRBV/TRBJ rearrangement plots, CDR3 size and DJ length profiles, and Simpson's diversity index were used to evaluate the repertoires. The most abundant DNA sequence in the deep sequencing data was defined as the immunodominant clone. CDR3 amino acid sequences were screened for sharing across subjects and were compared with published repertoires and the VDJdb database. TCRdb handled the public reads itself, with Q25 trimming in fastp and clone calling in MiXCR, and kept productive beta chains. Every entry covers one CDR3 protein and lists the most common genes and DNA from its rows. TCRdb's processing, not the authors', yielded these V and J calls. The sample records more than 150,000 distinct CDR3 sequences, under 50% of which are singletons. The top ten clones comprise roughly 2% of the sample.

The paper's findings and limits, for the study overall: No significant difference in CD8+ Simpson's diversity was found between patients and healthy controls (P=0.060). Although roughly 29 CD8+ CDR3 sequences were shared by patients and controls, these sequences appeared highly expressed in patients and within the immunodominant clones of patients.

With termini counted, the CDR3 has 13 amino acids. The only DNA kept is the CDR3, 39 bases in frame from the first base. The junction shows trimming of 1 base on V and 5 bases on J, plus 9 bases between the germline ends. For CDR1 and CDR2, the germline V gene lists SGHTA and FQGNSA. Notes on this clonotype: The antigen it recognizes is unknown. Since the CDR3 does not end with the conserved phenylalanine or tryptophan, this likely comes from a read error.

The specimen was sorted CD4+, CD8+, or CD8+CD57+ T cells (not recorded which) from PBMCs. The sequence joins TRBV7-2 to TRBJ2-7, with the D segment possibly TRBD1 or TRBD2, each aligning over 5 bases. This TCR derives from a human donor with aplastic anemia. CDR3 loop: CASSLVGTDEQYL. The nucleotide sequence reads as follows: TGTGCCAGCAGCTTAGTAGGGACGGACGAGCAGTACCTC.